A single sample gave rise to the 17 T cell receptor beta chains below, sequenced in a study of response to subunit inactivated influenza vaccine. TCRdb ran MiXCR on the RT-PCR reads and lists one entry per CDR3 protein. This sample yields over 400,000 distinct CDR3 sequences, of which 9.5% to 12% are seen a single time; 12% belongs to the top ten. The material sequenced was PBMCs from blood, taken roughly 47 days after vaccination. The origin of the receptors is a man aged 45-65 years who received an inactivated influenza vaccine.

As for this clonotype: This may be a read error, as it is one base from a much larger clone. The V and J genes are TRBV28 and TRBJ1-3, with unresolved D. Trimming removed 8 bases from V and 1 base from J, with 15 bases in between. Germline loops: CDR1 MDHEN, CDR2 SYDVKM. The CDR3 is 15 residues long. CDR3 DNA: TGTGCCAGCGGCCCTCCGCGTATTTCTGGAAACACCATATATTTT. Its translation: CASGPPRISGNTIYF.

Concerning this clonotype: The junction shows a germline mismatch at one end, possibly a read error. The chain links TRBV9 to TRBJ2-7, with TRBD2 matching 11 bases. The germline V gene has CDR1 SGDLS and CDR2 YYNGEE. This CDR3 comprises 16 residues. DNA of the CDR3: TGTGCCAGCAGCGAAAGGGCCGGGTTAGCGGGAGGGCCGGAAGCCTTC. This sequence encodes CASSERAGLAGGPEAF.

V is TRBV3-1 and J is TRBJ2-1; TRBD2 aligns across 8 bases. With V trimmed by 2 bases and J by 10 bases, 13 bases remained unmatched. CDR3 size: 16 residues. Germline V gene data show CDR1 as LGHDT and CDR2 as YNNKEL (reference sequence). This CDR3 reads CASSQPRGSGVLEQFF. CDR3 coding DNA: TGTGCCAGCAGCCAACCCCGGGGTAGCGGGGTCTTGGAGCAGTTCTTC.

This sequence joins TRBV7-6 and TRBJ2-7, with 12 bases matching TRBD2. Germline CDR1 and CDR2: SGHVS and FNYEAQ. J gave up 0 bases and V 2 bases, and 8 bases lay outside the gene matches. The CDR3 contains 18 residues. CDR3 DNA sequence: TGTGCCAGCAGCTTAAGTCCGGGACTAGCGGGCCGCTCCTACGAGCAGTACTTC. Translated: CASSLSPGLAGRSYEQYF.

In this sample, this clonotype turned up many times. V usage is TRBV29-1 and J usage is TRBJ1-2; D is unclear. V lost 1 base and J lost 4, with 10 bases in between. Germline loops: CDR1 SQVTM, CDR2 ANQGSEA. The CDR3 extends over 13 amino acids. CDR3 region: CSVEARPRYGYTF. The CDR3 nucleotides read TGCAGCGTTGAAGCGCGGCCGCGCTATGGCTACACCTTC.

The V call is TRBV5-1, the J call TRBJ1-1, with D perhaps TRBD1 (5 bases). From germline, CDR1 is SGHRS and CDR2 YFSETQ. V was trimmed by 0 bases and J by 2 bases, leaving 11 bases between them. The length of the CDR3 is 15 residues. The CDR3 sequence: CASSLDRGANTEAFF. The CDR3, as DNA: TGCGCCAGCAGCTTGGACAGAGGGGCTAACACTGAAGCTTTCTTT. Using reference TRBV5-1 and TRBJ1-1 for the parts outside the CDR3, the full variable domain is KAGVTQTPRYLIKTRGQQVTLSCSPISGHRSVSWYQQTPGQGLQFLFEYFSETQRNKGNFPGRFSGRQFSNSRSEMNVSTLELGDSALYLCASSLDRGANTEAFFGQGTRLTVV.

This clonotype has more than one count but fewer than ten. V gene TRBV28 combines with J gene TRBJ2-7; no definite D call. The CDR3 loop spans 12 amino acids. The V end lost 3 bases, the J end lost 4 bases, and 7 bases lay between the germline ends. Per the germline V gene, CDR1 is MDHEN and CDR2 is SYDVKM. The CDR3 is CASSLPRYEQYF. CDR3 sequence (DNA): TGTGCCAGCAGTTTGCCGCGGTACGAGCAGTACTTC. The full variable domain, its missing parts supplied by reference TRBV28 and TRBJ2-7, is DVKVTQSSRYLVKRTGEKVFLECVQDMDHENMFWYRQDPGLGLRLIYFSYDVKMKEKGDIPEGYSVSREKKERFSLILESASTNQTSMYLCASSLPRYEQYFGPGTRLTVT.

The gene calls are TRBV5-5 and TRBJ1-2, with TRBD1 matching 7 bases. This CDR3 contains 15 residues. V shed 4 bases and J 0 bases; nucleotides not matched to a gene: 6. In germline, CDR1 is SGHKS, CDR2 YYEKEE (reference sequence). The CDR3 DNA sequence: TGTGCCAGCAGCCTGCGGGACAGCCCTAACTATGGCTACACCTTC. This translates into CASSLRDSPNYGYTF.

This chain joins TRBV7-6 and TRBJ2-7; the D gene is possibly TRBD2 (5 bases). CDR1 and CDR2 from the germline V gene are SGHVS and FNYEAQ. The germline V and J ends were trimmed by 2 bases and 3 bases, with 14 bases remaining between them. The CDR3 totals 15 residues. CDR3 region: CASSLTLSGIYEQYF. The DNA of the CDR3 is TGTGCCAGCAGCTTAACTCTCTCGGGGATCTACGAGCAGTACTTC.

This clonotype was recorded a few times. This chain connects TRBV4-1 to TRBJ2-7; TRBD1 aligns across 8 bases. CDR3 length: 16 residues. V was pared by 4 bases and J by 2 bases, with 10 bases of the junction left unmatched. CDR1 and CDR2 from the germline V gene are MGHRA and YSYEKL. CDR3 in amino acids: CASSPHTGGFTYEQYF. The CDR3 DNA follows: TGCGCCAGCAGCCCTCACACAGGGGGGTTCACCTACGAGCAGTACTTC.

This clonotype turned up a few times. V usage is TRBV29-1 and J usage is TRBJ2-1; D is unclear. CDR3 size: 15 residues. Per the germline V gene, CDR1 is SQVTM and CDR2 is ANQGSEA. V was clipped by 4 bases and J by 2 bases, with 15 bases between them. Here the CDR3 reads CSVGSLQGTYNEQFF. CDR3 in DNA: TGCAGCGTTGGCTCCCTACAAGGGACCTACAATGAGCAGTTCTTC.

The V gene is TRBV29-1, the J gene TRBJ2-3; D gene unclear. The CDR3 sequence is 13 residues long. Trimming took 5 bases from V and 3 from J, leaving 12 bases between them. Per the germline V gene, CDR1 is SQVTM and CDR2 is ANQGSEA. The CDR3 here is CSVSVGMTDTQYF. In DNA form, the CDR3 reads TGCAGCGTTTCGGTGGGGATGACAGATACGCAGTATTTT.

This clonotype showed up just a few times. The chain carries TRBV5-6 and TRBJ2-7, with D perhaps being TRBD1 or TRBD2 (5 bases each). The CDR3 length is 12 residues. Germline CDR1 is SGHDT and CDR2 is YYEEEE. Trimming removed 4 bases from V and 5 bases from J, with 10 bases in between. CDR3 in amino acids: CASSIGTDEQYF. Written as DNA, the CDR3 is TGTGCCAGCAGCATCGGGACGGACGAGCAGTACTTC.

This sequence joins TRBV6-5 and TRBJ1-4; D may be TRBD1 (5 bases). V was shortened by 2 bases and J by 8 bases, with 15 bases between the two germline ends. Germline V gene data show CDR1 as MNHEY and CDR2 as SVGAGI. This CDR3 has 15 amino acids. The CDR3 DNA is TGTGCCAGCAGTTACGATGGGGCCGTGGGAGAAAAACTGTTTTTT. It is translated as CASSYDGAVGEKLFF.

This chain connects TRBV2 to TRBJ2-3; no clear D. V gave up 5 bases and J gave up 0 bases, with 12 bases separating them. Per germline, CDR1 SNHLY and CDR2 FYNNEI. The CDR3 runs to 15 residues. The CDR3 coding sequence is TGTGCCAGCAGTAAACGAGAAACTAGCACAGATACGCAGTATTTT. Translation gives CASSKRETSTDTQYF. Variable domain in full (rest from reference TRBV2 and TRBJ2-3): EPEVTQTPSHQVTQMGQEVILRCVPISNHLYFYWYRQILGQKVEFLVSFYNNEISEKSEIFDDQFSVERPDGSNFTLKIRSTKLEDSAMYFCASSKRETSTDTQYFGPGTRLTVL.

This rearrangement joins TRBV27 to TRBJ2-7, with D perhaps TRBD1 (5 bases). Trimming cost V 2 bases and J 0 bases, with 11 bases left between them. Germline V lookup: CDR1 MNHEY, CDR2 SMNVEV (reference sequence). The CDR3 covers 15 residues. This CDR3 is CASSLIGRASYEQYF. The DNA of the CDR3 is TGTGCCAGCAGTTTAATTGGCAGGGCCTCCTACGAGCAGTACTTC.

This clonotype has at least ten counts. This CDR3 is CASSYQQGIYGYTF. CDR3 in DNA: TGTGCCAGCAGTTACCAGCAGGGGATCTATGGCTACACCTTC. The chain combines TRBV6-5 with TRBJ1-2; perhaps TRBD1 as D (6 bases). From germline, CDR1 is MNHEY and CDR2 SVGAGI. Trimming removed 2 bases from V and 4 bases from J, with 11 bases in between. CDR3 length: 14 residues.